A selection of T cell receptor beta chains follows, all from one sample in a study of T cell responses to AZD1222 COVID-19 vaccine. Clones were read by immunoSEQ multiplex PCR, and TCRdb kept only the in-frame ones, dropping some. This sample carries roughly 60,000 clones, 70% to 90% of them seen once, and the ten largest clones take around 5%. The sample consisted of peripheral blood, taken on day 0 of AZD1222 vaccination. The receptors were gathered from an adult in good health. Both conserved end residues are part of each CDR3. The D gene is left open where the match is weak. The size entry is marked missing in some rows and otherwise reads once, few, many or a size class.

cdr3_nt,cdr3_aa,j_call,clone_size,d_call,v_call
TGTGCCAGCAGTGAAGGGTTGGGAGGGGGCCAAGAGACCCAGTACTTC,CASSEGLGGGQETQYF,TRBJ2-5,.,.,TRBV2
TGTGCCAGCAGTGTGGAGGTCGGCACTCTGAACACTGAAGCTTTCTTT,CASSVEVGTLNTEAFF,TRBJ1-1,.,.,TRBV6-1
TGTGCCAGCAGTTCGGAGGGGGCTGGGGCCAACGTCCTGACTTTC,CASSSEGAGANVLTF,TRBJ2-6,.,.,TRBV6-5
TGTGCCAGTAGTATAGGACAGGGTAGGAATCAGCCCCAGCATTTT,CASSIGQGRNQPQHF,TRBJ1-5,.,TRBD1,TRBV19
TGTGCCAGCAGCTTTCTGGACCGGAATTCACCCCTCCACTTT,CASSFLDRNSPLHF,TRBJ1-6,.,.,TRBV7-8
TGTGCCAGCAGCTTCCCCTTTTCATACGAGCAGTACTTC,CASSFPFSYEQYF,TRBJ2-7,.,.,TRBV13
TGTGCCATCAGTGAGGGGGGTAGCAATCAGCCCCAGCATTTT,CAISEGGSNQPQHF,TRBJ1-5,.,.,TRBV10-3
TGTGCCAGCAGCCCCGGGAGCCTTTACTATGGCTACACCTTC,CASSPGSLYYGYTF,TRBJ1-2,.,.,TRBV5-5
TGTGCCAGTAGTATAGCTAGCTACAATGAGCAGTTCTTC,CASSIASYNEQFF,TRBJ2-1,.,.,TRBV19
TGCGCCAGCAGCCAAGGAAGGGGCCTCAATGAAAAACTGTTTTTT,CASSQGRGLNEKLFF,TRBJ1-4,.,.,TRBV4-1
TGCGCCAGCAGACCAGACACCGACAGGGCTCTCGAAGGGGCTGAAGCTTTCTTT,CASRPDTDRALEGAEAFF,TRBJ1-1,.,TRBD1,TRBV4-1
TGTGCCAGCTCACCAGGGGCAGGGATAAACTATGGCTACACCTTC,CASSPGAGINYGYTF,TRBJ1-2,.,.,TRBV18
TGTGCCAGTAGGAAAAGAGGGGGCGCGCAGGAAAAACTGTTTTTT,CASRKRGGAQEKLFF,TRBJ1-4,.,TRBD1,TRBV19
TGTGCCAGTAGGGAGGGGACGGCTAATGAAAAACTGTTTTTT,CASREGTANEKLFF,TRBJ1-4,.,.,TRBV19
TGCGCCAGCAGCCCCATGGGGCAGGGAGGAACTGAAGCTTTCTTT,CASSPMGQGGTEAFF,TRBJ1-1,.,.,TRBV5-1
TGTGCCAGCAGCTTACTCGGGGGCTACGAGCAGTACTTC,CASSLLGGYEQYF,TRBJ2-7,once,.,TRBV7-9
TGTGCCAGCAGTCGGCAGGGTAATTCACCCCTCCACTTT,CASSRQGNSPLHF,TRBJ1-6,.,.,TRBV6-5
TGTGCCAGCAGCTTAGCGACAGGGTCTTACAATGAGCAGTTCTTC,CASSLATGSYNEQFF,TRBJ2-1,.,TRBD1,TRBV11-2
TGTGCCAGCAGCCAAGAACCCCCGAGCGCCCGGGGGACTGAAGCTTTCTTT,CASSQEPPSARGTEAFF,TRBJ1-1,.,.,TRBV3-1/TRBV3-2
TGCGCCAGCAGCTATAGGGGGAGTTACGATGAGCAGTTCTTC,CASSYRGSYDEQFF,TRBJ2-1,.,.,TRBV5-1
TGTGCCAGCAGCTTGATAGGAACTTGGAACACTGAAGCTTTCTTT,CASSLIGTWNTEAFF,TRBJ1-1,.,.,TRBV5-6
TGTGCCAGCAGCCCAGGGACAGGGTTAGATACGCAGTATTTT,CASSPGTGLDTQYF,TRBJ2-3,.,TRBD1,TRBV9
TGCGCCAGCAGCCTTACAGCGGGGGGGCCTGAAGAGACCCAGTACTTC,CASSLTAGGPEETQYF,TRBJ2-5,.,TRBD2,TRBV5-1
TGCGCCAGCAGCTTGGATCCGGGACGGGCCTATGGCTACACCTTC,CASSLDPGRAYGYTF,TRBJ1-2,.,.,TRBV5-1
TGTGCCAGCAGTTCGGGGCAGGAATATAATTCACCCCTCCACTTT,CASSSGQEYNSPLHF,TRBJ1-6,.,.,TRBV28
TGTGCCAGCAGTCAGGGGGCCGGTGAAAAACTGTTTTTT,CASSQGAGEKLFF,TRBJ1-4,.,TRBD1,TRBV2
TGTGCCTGGAGTGGTGAGGCCGGGGAGCTGTTTTTT,CAWSGEAGELFF,TRBJ2-2,.,.,TRBV30
TGTGCCAGCAGCGACAGGGTCGCCCAAGAAAAACTGTTTTTT,CASSDRVAQEKLFF,TRBJ1-4,.,TRBD1,TRBV5-4
TGTGCCAGCAGCCAAGCTTTGGGGACCAACTATGGCTACACCTTC,CASSQALGTNYGYTF,TRBJ1-2,.,.,TRBV14
TGTGCCGGACAGGGGGGCCATAGCAATCAGCCCCAGCATTTT,CAGQGGHSNQPQHF,TRBJ1-5,once,TRBD1,TRBV24-1
TGTGCCAGCTCACCCCAACCGGGACAGGGGCAGCCCCAGCATTTT,CASSPQPGQGQPQHF,TRBJ1-5,.,TRBD1,TRBV18
TGTGCCAGCAGTTCCACGACAGGGGGCGGATATGGCTACACCTTC,CASSSTTGGGYGYTF,TRBJ1-2,.,TRBD1,TRBV6-6
TGCGCCAGCAGCCGGGACGGTAACTATGGCTACACCTTC,CASSRDGNYGYTF,TRBJ1-2,.,.,TRBV10-1
TGTGCCAGCAGTGATTGGCCTCGAGATGCTGGCGAGCAGTACTTC,CASSDWPRDAGEQYF,TRBJ2-7,.,.,TRBV2
TGTGCCAGCATTACGGACAGATTCAGTGAAAAACTGTTTTTT,CASITDRFSEKLFF,TRBJ1-4,.,.,TRBV14
TGTGCCAGCAGTTACTCTACAGGGGGCGCGAGGGAGCAGTACTTC,CASSYSTGGAREQYF,TRBJ2-7,.,TRBD1,TRBV6-5
TGTGCCAGCAGTGAATCCGAAGGGCAGAGGTCCCTCCACTTT,CASSESEGQRSLHF,TRBJ1-6,.,.,TRBV2
TGTGCCAGCAGTGAGGGCTATTCGGAGACCCAGTACTTC,CASSEGYSETQYF,TRBJ2-5,once,.,TRBV2